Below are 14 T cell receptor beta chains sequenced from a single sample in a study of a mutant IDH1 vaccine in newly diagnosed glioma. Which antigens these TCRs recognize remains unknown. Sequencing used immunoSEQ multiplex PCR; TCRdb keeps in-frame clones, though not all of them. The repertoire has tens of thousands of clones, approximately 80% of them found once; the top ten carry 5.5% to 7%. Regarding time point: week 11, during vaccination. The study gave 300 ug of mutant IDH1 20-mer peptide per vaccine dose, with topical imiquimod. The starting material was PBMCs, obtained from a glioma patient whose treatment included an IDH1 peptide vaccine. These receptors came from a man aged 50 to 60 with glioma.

The CDR3, as DNA: TGTGCCAGCAGGGACGGGACCGGGGAGCTGTTTTTT. It codes for CASRDGTGELFF. The chain couples TRBV2 to TRBJ2-2, with D unclear. This CDR3 has 12 amino acids. Trimming pared 6 bases from V and 5 bases from J, leaving 7 bases between. Germline V gene sequence: CDR1 SNHLY, CDR2 FYNNEI.

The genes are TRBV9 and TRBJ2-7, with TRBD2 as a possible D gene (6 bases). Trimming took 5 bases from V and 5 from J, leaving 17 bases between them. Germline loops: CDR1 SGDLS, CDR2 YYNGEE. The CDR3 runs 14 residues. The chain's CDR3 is CASSRGTSAHEQYF. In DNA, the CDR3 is TGTGCCAGCAGTCGGGGGACGTCCGCGCACGAGCAGTACTTC. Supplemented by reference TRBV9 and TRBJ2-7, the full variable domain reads DSGVTQTPKHLITATGQRVTLRCSPRSGDLSVYWYQQSLDQGLQFLIQYYNGEERAKGNILERFSAQQFPDLHSELNLSSLELGDSALYFCASSRGTSAHEQYFGPGTRLTVT.

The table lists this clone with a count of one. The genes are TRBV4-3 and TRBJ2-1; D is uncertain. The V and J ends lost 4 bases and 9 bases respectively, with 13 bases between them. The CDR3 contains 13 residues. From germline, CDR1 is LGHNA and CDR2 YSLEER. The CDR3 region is CASSLTHRAEQFF. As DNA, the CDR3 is TGCGCCAGCAGCCTCACTCACCGCGCTGAGCAGTTCTTC.

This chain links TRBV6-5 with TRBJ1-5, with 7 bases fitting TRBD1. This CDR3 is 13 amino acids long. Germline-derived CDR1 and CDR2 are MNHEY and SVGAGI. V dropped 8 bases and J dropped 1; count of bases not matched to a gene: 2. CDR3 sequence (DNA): TGTGCCAGCCGACAGGGCAGCAATCAGCCCCAGCATTTT. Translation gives CASRQGSNQPQHF.

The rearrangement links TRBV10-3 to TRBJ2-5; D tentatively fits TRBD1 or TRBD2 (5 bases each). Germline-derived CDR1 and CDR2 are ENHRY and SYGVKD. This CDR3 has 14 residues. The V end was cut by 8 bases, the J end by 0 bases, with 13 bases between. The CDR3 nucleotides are TGTGCCATCGCGGGCCCAGGGAACCAAGAGACCCAGTACTTC. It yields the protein CAIAGPGNQETQYF.

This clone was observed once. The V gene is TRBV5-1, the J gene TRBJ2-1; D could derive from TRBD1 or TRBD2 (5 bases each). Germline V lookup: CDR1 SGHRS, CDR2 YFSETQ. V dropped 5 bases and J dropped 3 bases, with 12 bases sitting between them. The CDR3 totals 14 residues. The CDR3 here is CASSPGPVYNEQFF. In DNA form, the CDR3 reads TGCGCCAGCAGTCCGGGGCCAGTCTACAATGAGCAGTTCTTC.

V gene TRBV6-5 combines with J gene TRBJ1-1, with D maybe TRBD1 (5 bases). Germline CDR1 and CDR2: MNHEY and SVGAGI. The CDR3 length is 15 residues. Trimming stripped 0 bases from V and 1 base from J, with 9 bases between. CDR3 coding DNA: TGTGCCAGCAGTTACTCCAGGGCGGAGAACACTGAAGCTTTCTTT. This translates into CASSYSRAENTEAFF.

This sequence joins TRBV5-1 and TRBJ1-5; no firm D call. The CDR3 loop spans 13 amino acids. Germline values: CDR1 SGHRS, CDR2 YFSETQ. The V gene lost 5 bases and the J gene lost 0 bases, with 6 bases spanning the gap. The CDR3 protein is CASRGSSNQPQHF. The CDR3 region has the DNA TGCGCCAGCAGAGGGAGTAGCAATCAGCCCCAGCATTTT.

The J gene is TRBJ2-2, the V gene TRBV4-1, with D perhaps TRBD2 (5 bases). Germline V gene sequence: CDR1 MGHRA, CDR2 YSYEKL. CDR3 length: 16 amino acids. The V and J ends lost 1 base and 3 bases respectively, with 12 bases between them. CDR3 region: CASSQGGEGHTGELFF. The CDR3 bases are TGCGCCAGCAGCCAAGGAGGTGAGGGTCACACCGGGGAGCTGTTTTTT.

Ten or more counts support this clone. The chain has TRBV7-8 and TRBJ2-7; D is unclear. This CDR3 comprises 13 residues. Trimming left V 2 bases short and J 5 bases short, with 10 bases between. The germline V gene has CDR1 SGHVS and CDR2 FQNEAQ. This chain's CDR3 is CASSLPRKDEQYF. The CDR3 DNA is TGTGCCAGCAGCTTACCCCGAAAGGACGAGCAGTACTTC.

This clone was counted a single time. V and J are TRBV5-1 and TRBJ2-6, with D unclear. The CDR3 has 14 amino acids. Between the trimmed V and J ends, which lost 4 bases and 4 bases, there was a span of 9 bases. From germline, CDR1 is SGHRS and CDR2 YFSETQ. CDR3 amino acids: CASSLEIGANVLTF. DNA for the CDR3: TGCGCCAGCAGCCTCGAAATCGGGGCCAACGTCCTGACTTTC.

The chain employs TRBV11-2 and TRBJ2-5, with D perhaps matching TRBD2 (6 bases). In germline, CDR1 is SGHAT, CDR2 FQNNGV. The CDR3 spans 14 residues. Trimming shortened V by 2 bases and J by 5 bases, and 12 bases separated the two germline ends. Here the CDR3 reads CASSLTPGRETQYF. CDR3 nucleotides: TGTGCCAGCAGCTTAACGCCTGGGAGGGAGACCCAGTACTTC.

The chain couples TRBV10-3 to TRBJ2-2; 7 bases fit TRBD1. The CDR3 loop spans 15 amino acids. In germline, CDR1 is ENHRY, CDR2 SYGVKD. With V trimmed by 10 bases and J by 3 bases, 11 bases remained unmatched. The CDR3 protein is CATHRAGGDTGELFF. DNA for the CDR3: TGTGCCACTCATAGGGCAGGGGGTGACACCGGGGAGCTGTTTTTT.

CDR3 in DNA: TGTGCCAGCAGCCCTTTGGGGACTTCCTATGGCTACACCTTC. It is translated as CASSPLGTSYGYTF. The gene calls are TRBV7-2 and TRBJ1-2; a possible D gene is TRBD1 (5 bases). CDR3 length: 14 residues. The ends were cut back, 5 bases at V and 4 bases at J, with 14 bases in the middle. Germline V gene lookup returns CDR1 SGHTA and CDR2 FQGNSA.